This entry features one TCR beta chain sequence. As yet, its antigen is unknown. The CDR3 covers 15 residues. Germline values: CDR1 MDHEN, CDR2 SYDVKM. The ends lost 2 bases at V and 1 base at J; junction bases unmatched: 4. The data were obtained in a study of cytomegalovirus exposure and HLA in healthy donors. Regarding the study as a whole: When presence/absence was analysed, sequencing depth was taken to be roughly uniform across donors. As confirmed in vitro, a few CMV-associated chains were specific for CMV antigens.

In the PCR, 60 Vbeta and 13 Jbeta primers were used. Sequencing was performed with immunoSEQ multiplex PCR; in TCRdb, only in-frame clones are kept and a portion is missing. The sample lists around 130,000 clones, about 77% occurring once. The TCR originated in a man aged 45-60 years in good health and CMV-seronegative. The rearrangement links TRBV28 to TRBJ2-7; 8 bases line up with TRBD1. The sequencing input was PBMCs. As DNA, the CDR3 is TGTGCCAGCAGTTTAGGCGGACAGGGATCCTACGAGCAGTACTTC. Encoded protein: CASSLGGQGSYEQYF.